The 3 T cell receptor beta chains below all came from one sample that was sequenced in a study of vaccination effects on CD4 cells after COVID-19. Viral peptide pools were used in the ViraFEST assay to expand antigen-specific CD4+ T cells, and sequencing came afterward. It was after more than 8 days of culture that CD4+ T cells were isolated. Documented for the person is a PCR-confirmed SARS-CoV-2 infection occurring between March and December 2020. Sequencing was performed with immunoSEQ multiplex PCR; in TCRdb, only in-frame clones are kept and a portion is missing. The sample lists around 40,000 clones; roughly 65% were seen once. Their specific antigens are unknown. Sequenced material: CD4+ T cells from PBMCs cultured with a peptide pool, taken before COVID-19 vaccination. Receptor source: a human donor who had a prior SARS-CoV-2 infection.

This clone was recorded once. CDR3: CASSSPPWAGSNTGELFF. CDR3 DNA sequence: TGCGCCAGCAGCTCTCCGCCCTGGGCAGGGTCGAACACCGGGGAGCTGTTTTTT. V and J are TRBV5-1 and TRBJ2-2, with TRBD1 as a possible D gene (5 bases). Germline CDR1 and CDR2: SGHRS and YFSETQ. This CDR3 has 18 residues. V was pared by 3 bases and J by 0 bases, with 18 bases between.

This rearrangement joins TRBV4-1 to TRBJ1-2; D is undetermined. Germline lookup yields CDR1 MGHRA and CDR2 YSYEKL. V was trimmed by 4 bases and J by 7 bases, leaving 10 bases between them. The length of the CDR3 is 12 residues. Written as DNA, the CDR3 is TGCGCCAGCAGCCCCGCGCTAGGTGGCTACACCTTC. Residues: CASSPALGGYTF.

The sample holds a few counts of this clone. The rearrangement uses TRBV27 and TRBJ2-7; 7 bases are shared with TRBD1. Looked up from germline, CDR1 is MNHEY and CDR2 is SMNVEV (reference sequence). V trimming: 1 base; J trimming: 2 bases; junction bases outside the gene matches: 8. The CDR3 is 16 residues long. This chain's CDR3 is CASSLLAGGTAYEQYF. The DNA of the CDR3 is TGTGCCAGCAGTTTATTGGCAGGGGGTACAGCCTACGAGCAGTACTTC.